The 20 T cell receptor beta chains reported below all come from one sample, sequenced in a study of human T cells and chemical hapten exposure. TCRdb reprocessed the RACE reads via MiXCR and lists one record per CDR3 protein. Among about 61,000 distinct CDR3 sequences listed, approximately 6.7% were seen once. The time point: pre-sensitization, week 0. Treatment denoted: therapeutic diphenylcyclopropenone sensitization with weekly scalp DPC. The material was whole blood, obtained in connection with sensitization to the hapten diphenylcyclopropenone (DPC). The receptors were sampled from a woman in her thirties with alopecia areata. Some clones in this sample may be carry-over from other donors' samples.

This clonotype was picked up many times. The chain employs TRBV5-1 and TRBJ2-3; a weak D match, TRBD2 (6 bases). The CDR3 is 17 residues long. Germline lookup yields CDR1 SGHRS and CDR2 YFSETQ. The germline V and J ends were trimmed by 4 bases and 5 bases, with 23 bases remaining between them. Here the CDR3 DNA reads TGCGCCAGCAGCCCAGCCGGACCCTCGGGGAGGAGAGATACGCAGTATTTT. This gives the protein CASSPAGPSGRRDTQYF.

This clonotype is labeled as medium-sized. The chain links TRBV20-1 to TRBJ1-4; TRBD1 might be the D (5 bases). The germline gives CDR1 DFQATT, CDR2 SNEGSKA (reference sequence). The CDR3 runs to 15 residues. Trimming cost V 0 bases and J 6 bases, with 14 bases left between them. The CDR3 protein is CSARDQGGLYEKLFF. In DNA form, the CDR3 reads TGCAGTGCTAGAGATCAGGGAGGGTTGTATGAAAAACTGTTTTTT.

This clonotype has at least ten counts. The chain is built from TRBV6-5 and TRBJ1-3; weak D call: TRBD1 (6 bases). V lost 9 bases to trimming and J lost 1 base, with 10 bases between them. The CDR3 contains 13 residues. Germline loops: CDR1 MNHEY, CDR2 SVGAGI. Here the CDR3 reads CASAQGSGNTIYF. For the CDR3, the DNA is TGTGCCAGTGCACAGGGATCTGGAAACACCATATATTTT.

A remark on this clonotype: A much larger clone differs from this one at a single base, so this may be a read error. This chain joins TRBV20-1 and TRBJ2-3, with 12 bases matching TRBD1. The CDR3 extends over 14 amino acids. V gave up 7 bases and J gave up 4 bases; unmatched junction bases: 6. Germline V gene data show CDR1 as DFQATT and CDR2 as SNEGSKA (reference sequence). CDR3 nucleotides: TGCAGTGTGGGACAGGGGGCGGCCGCAGATACGCAGTATTTT. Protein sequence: CSVGQGAAADTQYF.

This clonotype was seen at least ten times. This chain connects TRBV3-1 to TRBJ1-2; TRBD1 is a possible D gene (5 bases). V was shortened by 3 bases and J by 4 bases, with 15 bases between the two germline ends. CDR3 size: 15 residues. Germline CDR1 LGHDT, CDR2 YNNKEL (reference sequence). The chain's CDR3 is CASSHLDSLLYGYTF. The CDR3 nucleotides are TGTGCCAGCAGCCATCTTGACAGCCTTCTCTATGGCTACACCTTC.

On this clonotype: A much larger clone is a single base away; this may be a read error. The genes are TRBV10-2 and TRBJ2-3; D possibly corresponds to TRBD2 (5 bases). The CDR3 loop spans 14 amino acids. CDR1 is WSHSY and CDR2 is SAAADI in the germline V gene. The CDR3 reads CAGSESRGGDTQYF. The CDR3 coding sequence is TGCGCCGGCAGTGAGTCGAGAGGAGGTGATACGCAGTATTTT.

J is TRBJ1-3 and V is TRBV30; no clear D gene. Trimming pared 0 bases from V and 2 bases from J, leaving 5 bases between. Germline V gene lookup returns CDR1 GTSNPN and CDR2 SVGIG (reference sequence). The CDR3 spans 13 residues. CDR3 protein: CAWSVIAGNTIYF. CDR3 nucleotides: TGTGCCTGGAGTGTTATTGCTGGAAACACCATATATTTT.

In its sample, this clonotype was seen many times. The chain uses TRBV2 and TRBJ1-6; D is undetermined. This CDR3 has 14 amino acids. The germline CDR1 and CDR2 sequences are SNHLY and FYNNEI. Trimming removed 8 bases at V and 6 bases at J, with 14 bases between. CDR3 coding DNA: TGTGCCAGCGGGATGGGGATAGCTAATTCACCCCTCCACTTT. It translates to CASGMGIANSPLHF. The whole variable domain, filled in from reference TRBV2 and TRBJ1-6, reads EPEVTQTPSHQVTQMGQEVILRCVPISNHLYFYWYRQILGQKVEFLVSFYNNEISEKSEIFDDQFSVERPDGSNFTLKIRSTKLEDSAMYFCASGMGIANSPLHFGNGTRLTVT.

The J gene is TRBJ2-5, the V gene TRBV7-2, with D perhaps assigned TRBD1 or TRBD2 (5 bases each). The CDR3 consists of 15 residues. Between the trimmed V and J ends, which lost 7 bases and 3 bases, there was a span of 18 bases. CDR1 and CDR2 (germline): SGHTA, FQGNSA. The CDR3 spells CASTPGGRPEETQYF. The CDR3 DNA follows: TGTGCCAGCACCCCTGGGGGACGGCCGGAAGAGACCCAGTACTTC.

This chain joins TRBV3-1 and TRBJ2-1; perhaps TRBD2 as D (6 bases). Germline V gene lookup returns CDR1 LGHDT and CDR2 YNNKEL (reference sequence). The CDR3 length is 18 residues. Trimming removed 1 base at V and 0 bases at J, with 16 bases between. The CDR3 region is CASSQVVGLTSSYNEQFF. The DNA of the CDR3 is TGTGCCAGCAGCCAAGTCGTGGGACTGACAAGCTCCTACAATGAGCAGTTCTTC.

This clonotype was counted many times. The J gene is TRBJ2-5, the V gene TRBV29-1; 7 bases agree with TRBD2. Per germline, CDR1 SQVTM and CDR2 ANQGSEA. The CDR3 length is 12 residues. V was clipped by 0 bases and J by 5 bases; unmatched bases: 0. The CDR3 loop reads CSVEEGGETQYF. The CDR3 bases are TGCAGCGTTGAAGAGGGGGGGGAGACCCAGTACTTC.

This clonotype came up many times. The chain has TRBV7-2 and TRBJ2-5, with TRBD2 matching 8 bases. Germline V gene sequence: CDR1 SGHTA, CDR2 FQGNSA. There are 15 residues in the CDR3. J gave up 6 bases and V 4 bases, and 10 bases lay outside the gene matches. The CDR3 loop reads CASSSGTSSLQTQYF. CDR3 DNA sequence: TGTGCCAGCAGCTCCGGGACTAGTTCACTGCAGACCCAGTACTTC.

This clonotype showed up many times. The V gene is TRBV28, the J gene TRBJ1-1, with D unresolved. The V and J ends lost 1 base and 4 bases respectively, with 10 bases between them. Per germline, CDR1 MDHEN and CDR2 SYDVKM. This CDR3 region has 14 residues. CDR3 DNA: TGTGCCAGCAGTTTATTCGCCAGCCTCACTGAAGCTTTCTTT. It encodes CASSLFASLTEAFF.

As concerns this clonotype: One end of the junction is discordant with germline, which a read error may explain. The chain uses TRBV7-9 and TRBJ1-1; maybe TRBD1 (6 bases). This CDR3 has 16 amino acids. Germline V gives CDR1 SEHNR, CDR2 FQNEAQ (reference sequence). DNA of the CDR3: TGTGCCAGCAGGATCGAAGGGGGGGTGTCTAACATTGAAGCTTTCTTT. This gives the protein CASRIEGGVSNIEAFF. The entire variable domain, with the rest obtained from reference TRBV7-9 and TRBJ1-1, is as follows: DTGVSQNPRHKITKRGQNVTFRCDPISEHNRLYWYRQTLGQGPEFLTYFQNEAQLEKSRLLSDRFSAERPKGSFSTLEIQRTEQGDSAMYLCASRIEGGVSNIEAFFGQGTRLTVV.

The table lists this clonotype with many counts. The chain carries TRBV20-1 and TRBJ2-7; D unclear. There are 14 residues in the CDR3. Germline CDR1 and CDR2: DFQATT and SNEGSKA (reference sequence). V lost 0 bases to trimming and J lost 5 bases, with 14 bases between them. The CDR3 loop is CSARDRAGRHEQYF. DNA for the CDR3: TGCAGTGCTAGAGATAGGGCCGGCCGCCACGAGCAGTACTTC.

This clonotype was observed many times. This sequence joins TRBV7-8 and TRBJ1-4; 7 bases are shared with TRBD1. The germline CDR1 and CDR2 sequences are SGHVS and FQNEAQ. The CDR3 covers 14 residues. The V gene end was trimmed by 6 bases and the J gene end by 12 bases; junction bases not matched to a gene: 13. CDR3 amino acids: CASSPGQDGGELFF. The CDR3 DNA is TGTGCCAGCAGTCCCGGACAGGACGGGGGGGAACTGTTTTTT.

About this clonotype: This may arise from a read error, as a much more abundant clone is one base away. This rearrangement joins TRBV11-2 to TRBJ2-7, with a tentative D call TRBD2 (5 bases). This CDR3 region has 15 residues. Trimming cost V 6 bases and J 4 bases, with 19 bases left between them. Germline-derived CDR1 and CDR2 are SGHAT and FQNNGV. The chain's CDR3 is CASRTEGGSKYEQYF. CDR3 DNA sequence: TGTGCCAGCAGGACCGAGGGTGGGAGTAAATACGAGCAGTACTTC.

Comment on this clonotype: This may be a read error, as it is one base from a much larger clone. CDR3 sequence (DNA): TGTGTCAGCAGCCCCCAACTCATGAACACTGAAGCTTTCTTT. It is translated as CVSSPQLMNTEAFF. The J gene is TRBJ1-1, the V gene TRBV11-2; the D is unclear. The CDR3 length is 14 residues. Germline-derived CDR1 and CDR2 are SGHAT and FQNNGV.

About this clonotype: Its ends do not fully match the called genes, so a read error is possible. CDR3 amino acids: CASSRDNPPLHF. The CDR3 DNA reads as TGTGCCAGTAGCCGGGATAATCCACCCCTCCACTTT. The gene calls are TRBV19 and TRBJ1-6; D is ambiguous. CDR3 length: 12 amino acids. Germline CDR1 and CDR2: LNHDA and SQIVND (reference sequence). Using reference TRBV19 and TRBJ1-6 for the parts outside the CDR3, the full variable domain is DGGITQSPKYLFRKEGQNVTLSCEQNLNHDAMYWYRQDPGQGLRLIYYSQIVNDFQKGDIAEGYSVSREKKESFPLTVTSAQKNPTAFYLCASSRDNPPLHFGNGTRLTVT.

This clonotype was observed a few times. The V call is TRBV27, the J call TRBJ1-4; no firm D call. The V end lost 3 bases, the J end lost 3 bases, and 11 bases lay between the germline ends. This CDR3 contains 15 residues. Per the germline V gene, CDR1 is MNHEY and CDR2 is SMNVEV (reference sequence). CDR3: CASSFNPGANEKLFF. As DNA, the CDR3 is TGTGCCAGCAGTTTTAACCCAGGAGCTAATGAAAAACTGTTTTTT.